The next 30 T cell receptor beta chains were all read from a single sample in a study of vaccination and CD4 T cells after COVID-19. Antigens of these TCRs are unknown. As to treatment: 10-day PBMC culture with coronavirus spike peptide pools or control peptides (ViraFEST assay). Harvesting of the unexposed donor's CD4+ T cells predated the COVID-19 pandemic (2011-2018). Sequenced with the Oncomine TCR Beta short-read assay was DNA taken from cultured CD4+ T cells. Via MiXCR, TCRdb re-called the PCR reads, giving one row per CDR3 protein. The sample records about 8,300 distinct CDR3 sequences, around 50% being singletons. The sequenced material came from CD4+ T cells from blood, cultured in vitro. Every receptor here comes from a human donor in good health.

The chain joins TRBV11-2 to TRBJ1-2; 8 bases agree with TRBD1. V was pared by 4 bases and J by 4 bases, with 8 bases of the junction left unmatched. The CDR3 runs 15 residues. Germline-derived CDR1 and CDR2 are SGHAT and FQNNGV. The CDR3 here is CASSSFGQGGYGYTF. CDR3 DNA sequence: TGTGCCAGCAGCTCATTTGGACAGGGCGGCTATGGCTACACCTTC.

The CDR3 sequence is CASSLGGAGNQPQHF. The CDR3 DNA is TGTGCCAGCAGCTTAGGGGGGGCGGGCAATCAGCCCCAGCATTTT. The chain is built from TRBV7-2 and TRBJ1-5; perhaps TRBD1 as D (6 bases). Deletions cut 1 base from V and 2 bases from J, with 9 bases between. Germline V CDR1 and CDR2: SGHTA, FQGNSA. This CDR3 spans 15 amino acids.

J is TRBJ1-2 and V is TRBV19; 7 bases match TRBD1. The CDR3 totals 14 residues. The junction had 8 bases not matched to a gene; V was cut back by 6 bases and J by 4 bases. CDR1 and CDR2 (germline): LNHDA, SQIVND (reference sequence). The CDR3 sequence: CASSPSTGAYGYTF. DNA for the CDR3: TGTGCCAGTAGCCCTAGCACAGGGGCCTATGGCTACACCTTC.

The chain has TRBV19 and TRBJ1-5; 8 nucleotides line up with TRBD1. V was pared by 8 bases and J by 3 bases, with 6 bases of the junction left unmatched. Germline V lookup: CDR1 LNHDA, CDR2 SQIVND (reference sequence). The CDR3 has 14 residues. CDR3: CASETGVANQPQHF. CDR3 nucleotides: TGTGCCAGTGAGACAGGGGTGGCCAATCAGCCCCAGCATTTT.

The chain couples TRBV10-1 to TRBJ1-2; weak D call: TRBD1 (6 bases). The CDR3 runs to 15 residues. CDR1 and CDR2 (germline): WNHNN, SYGVQD (reference sequence). Trimming shortened V by 8 bases and J by 3 bases, and 19 bases separated the two germline ends. The CDR3 spells CASVPLGGGDYGYTF. For the CDR3, the DNA is TGCGCCAGCGTCCCTCTCGGGGGGGGCGACTATGGCTACACCTTC.

V and J are TRBV7-9 and TRBJ1-1; 8 bases map to TRBD1. The CDR3 has 15 residues. From germline, CDR1 is SEHNR and CDR2 FQNEAQ (reference sequence). After removal of 2 bases from V and 1 base from J, the junction contained 3 bases not matched to a gene. The CDR3 bases are TGTGCCAGCAGCTTACCGACAGGGGCGAACACTGAAGCTTTCTTT. Protein product: CASSLPTGANTEAFF.

This clonotype was seen only a few times. This rearrangement joins TRBV21-1 to TRBJ1-2. TRBV21-1 is a pseudogene locus. The CDR3 length is 15 residues. The CDR3 bases are TGTGCCAGCCTCGGCGGAGGGCTTTGGGACTATGGCTACACCTTC. It specifies CASLGGGLWDYGYTF.

This sequence joins TRBV12-3 or TRBV12-4 and TRBJ1-2; D remains unclear. This CDR3 is built from 14 residues. V was shortened by 6 bases and J by 6 bases, with 17 bases between the two germline ends. For the CDR3, the DNA is TGTGCCAGCAGACGTAACAAGGCCGGAGATGGCTACACCTTC. The encoded protein is CASRRNKAGDGYTF.

In its sample, this clonotype was seen once. This chain uses TRBV18 with TRBJ1-5; 9 positions match TRBD1. This CDR3 spans 17 amino acids. The germline CDR1 and CDR2 sequences are KGHSH and LQKENI. With 2 bases clipped from V and 4 bases from J, the junction kept 9 bases outside the gene matches. The CDR3 protein is CASSPNPTGQGNQPQHF. The CDR3 DNA reads as TGTGCCAGCTCACCAAACCCTACAGGACAGGGGAATCAGCCCCAGCATTTT.

The CDR3 loop is CASRSVGEKLFF. CDR3 DNA: TGTGCCAGCCGGTCGGTGGGGGAAAAACTGTTTTTT. The chain couples TRBV28 to TRBJ1-4; D not resolved. The germline V gene encodes CDR1 MDHEN and CDR2 SYDVKM. This CDR3 is built from 12 residues. V lost 8 bases and J lost 8, with 12 bases in between.

The rearrangement links TRBV20-1 to TRBJ2-4; the match to TRBD2 covers 9 bases. V shed 5 bases and J 9 bases; nucleotides not matched to a gene: 8. Germline assignment: CDR1 DFQATT and CDR2 SNEGSKA (reference sequence). This CDR3 spans 13 amino acids. This CDR3 is CSAGLAGSVIQYF. For the CDR3, the DNA is TGCAGTGCTGGGCTAGCGGGAAGCGTCATTCAGTACTTC.

This clonotype occurred once. V is TRBV19 and J is TRBJ2-4; D may be TRBD2 (6 bases). This CDR3 has 16 amino acids. With 6 bases removed from V and 1 base from J, the gap between germline ends came to 16 bases. The germline V gene has CDR1 LNHDA and CDR2 SQIVND (reference sequence). CDR3 region: CASSLTRAGAKNIQYF. CDR3 bases: TGTGCCAGTAGCCTAACCCGGGCGGGGGCCAAAAACATTCAGTACTTC. The full variable domain, its missing parts supplied by reference TRBV19 and TRBJ2-4, is DGGITQSPKYLFRKEGQNVTLSCEQNLNHDAMYWYRQDPGQGLRLIYYSQIVNDFQKGDIAEGYSVSREKKESFPLTVTSAQKNPTAFYLCASSLTRAGAKNIQYFGAGTRLSVL.

The chain uses TRBV14 and TRBJ2-5; unclear D gene. The germline V gene encodes CDR1 SGHDN and CDR2 FVKESK. The V end lost 8 bases, the J end lost 4 bases, and 8 bases lay between the germline ends. This CDR3 has 11 amino acids. The CDR3 region is CASAVGETQYF. CDR3 DNA sequence: TGTGCCAGCGCGGTCGGAGAGACCCAGTACTTC.

This clonotype was observed once. One end of the junction is discordant with germline, which a read error may explain. J is TRBJ2-7 and V is TRBV11-2; TRBD2 matches at 10 bases. Germline V CDR1 and CDR2: SGHAT, FQNNGV. This CDR3 region has 14 residues. CDR3 nucleotides: TGTGCCAGCAACTTAGCGGGAGGTTCCTGCGAGCAGTACTTC. Protein sequence: CASNLAGGSCEQYF.

The chain carries TRBV2 and TRBJ1-1; unclear D gene. The CDR3 is 13 amino acids. Germline values: CDR1 SNHLY, CDR2 FYNNEI. V was clipped by 5 bases and J by 5 bases, with 12 bases between them. The CDR3 region is CASSLQRGTEAFF. The CDR3 DNA is TGTGCCAGCAGTCTCCAACGAGGGACTGAAGCTTTCTTT.

The V gene is TRBV10-2, the J gene TRBJ1-5; D is possibly TRBD1 (5 bases). Germline V CDR1 and CDR2: WSHSY, SAAADI. The CDR3 has 17 amino acids. The germline V and J ends were trimmed by 3 bases and 7 bases, with 22 bases remaining between them. DNA for the CDR3: TGCGCCAGCAGTGACGGGGGGTTCGGGCTGAAGGACCAGCCCCAGCATTTT. Translating gives CASSDGGFGLKDQPQHF.

This clonotype showed up just a few times. The CDR3 sequence: CASSLHPRQGRNSPLHF. The DNA of the CDR3 is TGTGCCAGCAGCTTACATCCCCGACAGGGACGAAATTCACCCCTCCACTTT. V gene TRBV7-2 combines with J gene TRBJ1-6; TRBD1 matches 7 bases. The CDR3 is made up of 17 amino acids. CDR1 is SGHTA, CDR2 FQGNSA, per germline. The ends lost 2 bases at V and 7 bases at J; junction bases unmatched: 11. Drawing the rest from reference TRBV7-2 and TRBJ1-6, the complete variable domain is GAGVSQSPSNKVTEKGKDVELRCDPISGHTALYWYRQSLGQGLEFLIYFQGNSAPDKSGLPSDRFSAERTGGSVSTLTIQRTQQEDSAVYLCASSLHPRQGRNSPLHFGNGTRLTVT.

CDR3 nucleotide sequence: TGCAGTGCCCACCCGACTAGCAACTACAATGAGCAGTTCTTC. This codes for CSAHPTSNYNEQFF. V gene TRBV20-1 combines with J gene TRBJ2-1; 7 bases match TRBD2. V shed 6 bases, J shed 3 bases, and the junction held 8 bases outside the gene matches. This CDR3 has 14 amino acids. Germline lookup yields CDR1 DFQATT and CDR2 SNEGSKA (reference sequence).

In nucleotides, the CDR3 is TGTGCCAGCGGCGAAAGACAGGGTTACAGAGAGACCCAGTACTTC. Its translation is CASGERQGYRETQYF. The chain carries TRBV14 and TRBJ2-5; 7 bases map to TRBD1. The ends lost 8 bases at V and 4 bases at J; junction bases unmatched: 13. From germline, CDR1 is SGHDN and CDR2 FVKESK. This CDR3 has 15 amino acids. Full variable domain (missing parts from reference TRBV14 and TRBJ2-5): EAGVTQFPSHSVIEKGQTVTLRCDPISGHDNLYWYRRVMGKEIKFLLHFVKESKQDESGMPNNRFLAERTGGTYSTLKVQPAELEDSGVYFCASGERQGYRETQYFGPGTRLLVL.

The CDR3 DNA is TGCGCCAGTTCTGAGGCGAGCTCTGGAAACACCATATATTTT. This sequence encodes CASSEASSGNTIYF. The gene calls are TRBV10-2 and TRBJ1-3; D is uncertain. The germline CDR1 and CDR2 sequences are WSHSY and SAAADI. CDR3 length equals 14 residues. V was pared by 9 bases and J by 0 bases, with 12 bases between.

The CDR3 is CASSGQLQETQYF. The CDR3 bases are TGTGCCAGCAGTGGACAGCTCCAAGAGACCCAGTACTTC. The chain links TRBV6-1 to TRBJ2-5, with D perhaps TRBD1 (5 bases). This CDR3 is built from 13 residues. In germline, CDR1 is MNHNS, CDR2 SASEGT. Trimming stripped 4 bases from V and 1 base from J, with 7 bases between.

This sequence joins TRBV7-2 and TRBJ1-4; TRBD1 aligns across 7 bases. Germline trimming cut 2 bases from V and 7 bases from J; bases unmatched to any gene: 4. In germline, CDR1 is SGHTA, CDR2 FQGNSA. This CDR3 is built from 14 residues. CDR3 residues: CASSLKGAGEKLFF. CDR3 bases: TGTGCCAGCAGCTTAAAGGGGGCGGGTGAAAAACTGTTTTTT.

CDR3 sequence reads: CASHHTANEKLFF. The CDR3 region has the DNA TGTGCCAGCCACCATACAGCGAATGAAAAACTGTTTTTT. V is TRBV6-2 or TRBV6-3 and J is TRBJ1-4; no clear D gene. The germline V gene has CDR1 MNHEY and CDR2 SVGEGT. Trimming took 8 bases from V and 5 from J, leaving 12 bases between them. This CDR3 region has 13 residues.

This chain uses TRBV5-4 with TRBJ1-1, with D perhaps TRBD1 (5 bases). This CDR3 is built from 13 residues. Trimming left V 4 bases short and J 2 bases short, with 9 bases between. The germline V gene has CDR1 SGHNT and CDR2 YYREEE (reference sequence). The CDR3 is CASSRTLNTEAFF. The CDR3 DNA is TGTGCCAGCAGCCGGACACTTAACACTGAAGCTTTCTTT.

This clonotype was picked up a small number of times. The rearrangement joins TRBV7-2 to TRBJ1-6, with TRBD1 matching 8 bases. This CDR3 region has 15 residues. J lost 2 bases, V lost 5 bases, and 2 bases had no gene match. The V gene's germline CDR1 is SGHTA and CDR2 FQGNSA. The DNA of the CDR3 is TGTGCCAGCAGCCCGGACAGGGCCTATAATTCACCCCTCCACTTT. Protein sequence: CASSPDRAYNSPLHF.

V usage is TRBV15 and J usage is TRBJ1-1; no reliable D call. This CDR3 region has 14 residues. The germline V gene has CDR1 LNHNV and CDR2 YYDKDF (reference sequence). Trimming pared 3 bases from V and 0 bases from J, leaving 8 bases between. For the CDR3, the DNA is TGTGCCACCAGCAGTTCCAACATGAACACTGAAGCTTTCTTT. Its translation is CATSSSNMNTEAFF.

J is TRBJ2-3 and V is TRBV5-4; 12 bases fit TRBD2. V shed 10 bases, J shed 5 bases, and the junction held 5 bases outside the gene matches. Germline assignment: CDR1 SGHNT and CDR2 YYREEE (reference sequence). The CDR3 runs to 13 residues. CDR3 in amino acids: CAASGGAEDTQYF. For the CDR3, the DNA is TGTGCCGCTAGCGGGGGGGCCGAAGATACGCAGTATTTT.

This clonotype was detected only a few times. The rearrangement links TRBV6-1 to TRBJ1-2; D remains ambiguous. The CDR3 is 14 amino acids. Germline CDR1 reads MNHNS; CDR2 reads SASEGT. V lost 1 base, J lost 4 bases, and 10 bases lay in between. The CDR3 nucleotides read TGTGCCAGCAGTGAAGATAAGGTGCTCTATGGCTACACCTTC. Translation gives CASSEDKVLYGYTF.

This chain connects TRBV30 to TRBJ1-2; the match to TRBD1 covers 11 bases. The CDR3 length is 13 residues. Trimming cost V 8 bases and J 5 bases; bases outside gene matches: 7. Germline assignment: CDR1 GTSNPN and CDR2 SVGIG (reference sequence). CDR3 DNA sequence: TGTGCCGGGGACGGGACAGGGGGTTATGGCTACACCTTC. Amino acids: CAGDGTGGYGYTF.

The DNA of the CDR3 is TGTGCCAGTAGAATGGGCAGCAACTCCTACGAGCAGTACTTC. It specifies CASRMGSNSYEQYF. This sequence joins TRBV19 and TRBJ2-7; no clear D. V lost 6 bases, J lost 0 bases, and 12 bases lay in between. Germline V gene sequence: CDR1 LNHDA, CDR2 SQIVND (reference sequence). The length of the CDR3 is 14 residues. The whole variable domain, filled in from reference TRBV19 and TRBJ2-7, reads DGGITQSPKYLFRKEGQNVTLSCEQNLNHDAMYWYRQDPGQGLRLIYYSQIVNDFQKGDIAEGYSVSREKKESFPLTVTSAQKNPTAFYLCASRMGSNSYEQYFGPGTRLTVT.